This T cell receptor beta chain was captured by sequencing in a study of cytomegalovirus exposure and HLA in healthy donors (dated by TCRdb to the late 2010s). As for the study more broadly: An earlier analysis of several hundred of the donors reported more than 250 Gb of sequence data and some 100 million unique TCR beta sequences from 150 million to 200 million T cells. Approximately 310 gigabases of sequencing data and around 87 million unique TCR sequences were included in an early release covering roughly 700 HLA-typed donors. Of the 300 to 400 genotyped donors, over 65% fell in the genetic ancestry cluster associated with self-reported Caucasian donors. The study was designed to test whether signatures of past pathogen exposure could be identified by cataloging public T cell receptors. The study used immunosequencing to profile the T cell repertoires of several hundred subjects and linked those repertoires to cytomegalovirus serostatus. In addition to the first cohort of around 670 subjects, a separate validation cohort of approximately 110 different subjects was used. To predict cytomegalovirus infection status, the study brought together high-throughput TCR immunosequencing, statistical association of individual TCRs with disease status, and machine learning. To study patterns of TCR occurrence, a later analysis re-analyzed previously published TCR beta repertoires from 650 to 750 donors and added high-resolution HLA genotyping. The later analysis used no new phenotypic data to find candidate immune exposures, relying instead on TCR beta sequences and their occurrence across donors. To decide whether each TCR beta V gene segment behaved as functional or pseudogenic, an earlier analysis of 587 of the donors relied on high-throughput TCR beta sequencing. Donor age, sex, ethnicity and CMV serostatus were compiled alongside the repertoire data. A later genetic analysis used genome-wide SNP genotypes for about three fifths of the roughly 700 donors, treating that subset as a discovery cohort. Every discovery cohort repertoire had been produced on one sequencing platform. Both class I and class II loci were covered by HLA typing, at four-digit resolution. The number of donors typed differed by locus, with 629-630 for A, B, C, DRB1 and DQB1, 522 for DQA1, 600 to 610 for DPA1, and under 490 for DPB1. Roughly five DR-DQ haplotypes were handled as single units for association and clustering, since linkage in the cohort was strong. Across some 400 genotyped donors of the cohort, an average of 235,054 unique TCR beta nucleotide sequences per donor were sequenced, and 15% to 20% of those sequences were non-productive.

The cohort consisted of hundreds of healthy bone marrow donors. Cohort members were all nominally healthy when sampled, although unrecorded immune exposures were likely present. The donor was CMV seronegative and was included in the group of approximately 350 seronegative cohort members. Each donor provided a peripheral blood sample, and peripheral blood mononuclear cells were used for TCR beta sequencing. Genomic DNA was extracted from the blood cell samples with the Qiagen DNeasy Blood Extraction Kit. On this clone: Its antigen target is currently unknown. The record has no base qualities; no much larger clone is one base away.

The investigation overall reported the following: Most CMV-associated TCR beta chains appeared to be HLA-restricted in a later analysis, and the HLA associations seemed to be driven largely by CMV exposure. Sequencing depth was assumed to be roughly uniform across donors in the presence/absence analyses, though that assumption may not hold. Because HLA typing was missing for some donors at each locus, association tests included only the typed subset. The sequencing pipeline was judged likely to have produced a cluster of highly shared sequence variants as a technical artifact. In both the original and validation cohorts, the classifier was reported to diagnose cytomegalovirus status with high specificity and sensitivity. In a later genetic analysis, fewer N-insertions in productive TCRs were reported among donors in an Asian-associated ancestry cluster than the approximately 670-donor mean. According to the authors, the approach could potentially be generalized to other disease states and immunological phenotypes. Three of the identified cytomegalovirus-associated TCR beta chains were confirmed in vitro to be specific for cytomegalovirus antigens. In a later analysis, HLA-associated TCR beta chains were found to be more clonally expanded and to have lower generation probabilities than equally common non-associated chains. This cohort had only TCR beta chains sequenced, and the lack of alpha or paired-chain data limited which features could be detected. A later analysis reported that several top co-occurrence clusters appeared linked to parvovirus B19, influenza, CMV and Epstein-Barr virus. When HLA alleles, especially DR and DQ, strongly co-occurred, TCR associations were difficult to assign to individual alleles. Linkage disequilibrium might explain the correlated functional status among segregating V segments, but an unknown experimental factor could not be ruled out. For the cohort, immune exposure information was limited to CMV serostatus. In an earlier analysis of fewer than 750 of the donors, most TCR beta V segments were observed in productive rearrangements about 87% or about 30% of the time, broadly matching IMGT annotations. V-gene and J-gene trimming of TCR beta chains was associated with a missense DCLRE1C variant in a later genetic analysis, and the association was replicated in an independent cohort. The study listed 170 or so TCR beta chains as associated with cytomegalovirus. At a false discovery rate of 0.05, a later analysis linked fewer than 20,000 TCR beta sequences to specific HLA alleles. While some public TCRs were present in many individuals, most TCR sequences turned up only very rarely across donors. Because the 87-base-pair reads could not distinguish some IMGT-functional V segments, including TRBV6-2 and TRBV6-3, those segments were excluded. In a later analysis, TCR association rates were found to vary across HLA loci, with the most associated TCRs seen for DRB1 alleles and the fewest for HLA-C alleles. A further reported finding was that TCR beta sequences accurately predicted the HLA-A and HLA-B alleles for most subjects in the first cohort. Roughly 15 rarely observed V segments, including chromosome 9 orphons, were excluded from the earlier analysis of approximately 600 of the donors because counts were too low.

At the junction V is shortened by 1 base and J by 4 bases; bases outside the gene matches: 2. Reading the germline V gene gives CDR1 LGHNA and CDR2 YSLEER. The CDR3 has 15 amino acids, counting the end cysteine and phenylalanine. The DNA shown is the 45-base CDR3, in frame from base 1. Receptors were amplified or captured by the immunoSEQ multiplex PCR assay. The multiplex PCR relied on a mix of 60 forward primers for TCR Vbeta segments and 13 reverse primers for TCR Jbeta segments. The CDR3 region of rearranged TCR beta genes was amplified from genomic DNA with a multiplex PCR assay. Amplified TCR beta libraries were sequenced as 87-base-pair reads on the Illumina HiSeq System. The paper's processing steps were these. A later analysis counted approximately 76 million unique TCR beta chains across the 550 to 700 repertoires, and 10 million to 12 million of these chains were shared by at least two donors. A nearest-neighbor algorithm error-corrected the raw reads and collapsed the reads into unique sequences, merging closely related sequences to remove PCR and sequencing errors. To assign V, D and J gene segments, CDR3 sequences were aligned to IMGT reference sequences. For a sequence to be retained, a match of at least six nucleotides was required to both a V gene segment and a J gene segment. Rearrangements were called productive when the CDR3 lacked stop codons and stayed in frame with V and J; all others were non-productive. CDR3 was defined according to IMGT convention as the region running from the second conserved V-encoded cysteine to the conserved J-encoded phenylalanine. In an earlier analysis of around 600 of the donors, sequences lacking an unambiguous match to a single V gene segment were excluded. In an earlier analysis of 587 of the donors, V segments were called functional above 56.7% productive rearrangements and were called segregating when the between-donor standard deviation exceeded 5%. To diagnose cytomegalovirus status from the catalog of TCR beta chain sequences, a statistical classification framework was built. V and J gene assignment, in a later analysis, came from comparing TCR nucleotide sequences with IMGT/GENE-DB human TR gene sequences. A later analysis assigned CDR3 sequences and most-parsimonious VDJ recombination scenarios with the TCRdist pipeline. In a later analysis, each TCR beta chain was defined by its CDR3 amino acid sequence together with its V-gene family, and reads lacking a unique V-gene family were excluded. To address suspected cross-contamination and a sequencing artifact, a later analysis removed some 620 highly shared, low-generation-probability nucleotide sequences. In a later analysis, a clonal expansion index for each public chain was calculated from normalized within-repertoire ranks of inferred template counts. In a later analysis, generation probabilities were computed using a VDJ recombination model fitted to out-of-frame rearrangements, and the results were checked against IGoR. In a later analysis, hypergeometric tests were used to score TCR-TCR, TCR-HLA and TCR-CMV co-occurrence, with a repertoire-size bias correction applied to TCR pairs. False discovery rates were estimated in a later analysis by permuting HLA or CMV assignments 20 times. In a later analysis, co-occurring TCRs were grouped using DBSCAN, with TCRdist sequence similarity added in when clustering inside HLA-allele-positive subsets. For co-occurrence clustering, repertoires with fewer than 30,000 or more than 120,000 public chains were excluded, along with about five repertoires with anomalous nucleotide sharing. In its TCRdb copy, this immuneACCESS table keeps in-frame sequences only and misses some clones. Where compared with another copy, unresolved V genes explain less than half of these, and the others have no known cause. V and J calls and clone size follow that table, whereas D and trimming were derived from the DNA. This sample lists some 150,000 clones; more than 75% were detected once. About 5% of the sample is held by the ten biggest clonotypes.

The sequencing input was PBMCs. This sequence was found in a young woman in good health and CMV-seronegative. Rearrangement joined TRBV4-3 to TRBJ1-3, with 9 central nucleotides matching TRBD1. The CDR3 reads CASSQGTGVGNTIYF. The sequence in DNA is TGCGCCAGCAGCCAAGGGACAGGGGTCGGAAACACCATATATTTT.